A single sample is the source of the 6 T cell receptor beta chains below, sequenced in a study of identical twins. TCRdb reprocessed the 5' RACE reads with MiXCR, giving one entry per CDR3 protein. In the table there are approximately 300,000 distinct CDR3 sequences, over 8.5% of which are singletons. These data also featured in a second study, about yellow fever vaccine responses in identical twins.

The sample taken for sequencing was CD8+ T cells sorted from blood. The receptors were sampled from a woman aged 18 to 35 in good health.

The gene calls are TRBV10-3 and TRBJ2-7; D is tentatively TRBD1 or TRBD2 (5 bases each). The V and J ends lost 7 bases and 6 bases respectively, with 19 bases between them. Per germline, CDR1 ENHRY and CDR2 SYGVKD. The CDR3 has 14 residues. The CDR3 DNA is TGTGCCATCACCCGAGACGGGGCGGTAGGCGAGCAGTACTTC. It specifies CAITRDGAVGEQYF.

The chain recombines TRBV28 with TRBJ2-7, with D possibly being TRBD2 (6 bases). V was pared by 6 bases and J by 7 bases, with 19 bases between. Germline loops: CDR1 MDHEN, CDR2 SYDVKM. The CDR3 runs 14 residues. DNA for the CDR3: TGTGCCAGCAGAGAGAGGGAAGGGGCGGGGGAGCAGTACTTC. This encodes CASREREGAGEQYF.

V is TRBV28 and J is TRBJ2-2; tentatively, D is TRBD2 (6 bases). This CDR3 spans 14 amino acids. Trimming took off 3 bases at V and 11 bases at J, with 16 bases between the two ends. Germline CDR1 is MDHEN and CDR2 is SYDVKM. CDR3 sequence (DNA): TGTGCCAGCAGTTTGCGGCGGGGAGGACCAGAGCTGTTTTTT. It yields the protein CASSLRRGGPELFF.

V is TRBV5-5 and J is TRBJ2-1, with 8 bases aligning to TRBD2. The ends lost 0 bases at V and 16 bases at J; junction bases unmatched: 12. This CDR3 has 14 amino acids. Germline V lookup: CDR1 SGHKS, CDR2 YYEKEE (reference sequence). CDR3 in amino acids: CASSLGASGLERFF. CDR3 DNA: TGTGCCAGCAGCTTGGGTGCTAGCGGGCTTGAGCGATTCTTC.

This clonotype was counted a few times. The CDR3 sequence: CASSPARTVGMNTEAFF. DNA for the CDR3: TGTGCCAGCAGTCCCGCACGGACAGTCGGAATGAACACTGAAGCTTTCTTT. The chain is built from TRBV7-3 and TRBJ1-1; a possible D gene is TRBD1 (6 bases). The CDR3 has 17 residues. The V end lost 6 bases, the J end lost 0 bases, and 20 bases lay between the germline ends. The V gene's germline CDR1 is SGHTA and CDR2 FQGTGA.

This clonotype has more than one count but fewer than ten. This chain joins TRBV19 and TRBJ1-5; a possible D gene is TRBD1 (5 bases). The germline CDR1 and CDR2 sequences are LNHDA and SQIVND (reference sequence). The CDR3 length is 16 residues. Trimming cost V 4 bases and J 1 base, with 14 bases left between them. The CDR3 loop reads CASSTGTVSSNQPQHF. The CDR3 DNA is TGTGCCAGTAGTACAGGGACGGTATCGAGCAATCAGCCCCAGCATTTT. Full variable domain (remainder filled in from reference TRBV19 and TRBJ1-5): DGGITQSPKYLFRKEGQNVTLSCEQNLNHDAMYWYRQDPGQGLRLIYYSQIVNDFQKGDIAEGYSVSREKKESFPLTVTSAQKNPTAFYLCASSTGTVSSNQPQHFGDGTRLSIL.